This T cell receptor beta chain was retrieved from a study of blood T cell repertoires in COVID-19. Study information: Some COVID-19 samples were acute and others convalescent; all came from the United States, Italy and Spain. The analysed material was cDNA or gDNA that came from T cells, B-cell-depleted T cells, or PBMCs.

Germline V gene data show CDR1 as SGHRS and CDR2 as YFSETQ. Between the trimmed V and J ends, which lost 7 bases and 1 base, there was a span of 17 bases. The CDR3 is made up of 15 amino acids. In the study's own analysis: Estimated nucleated cell counts came from reference gene primer amplification. Data came from immunoSEQ multiplex PCR; TCRdb stores just in-frame clones and leaves some out. That table furnishes V, J and clone size, whereas the DNA furnished D and trimming. The data hold around 380,000 clones, with 81% observed a single time. The material sequenced was peripheral blood. The chain links TRBV5-1 to TRBJ1-1; maybe TRBD1 (5 bases). This sequence originates from a human donor with acute or convalescent COVID-19. The donor label of this sample is uncertain. For the CDR3, the DNA is TGCGCCAGCCGCTGGGGGTGGCGGGAGAACACTGAAGCTTTCTTT. Its protein is CASRWGWRENTEAFF.